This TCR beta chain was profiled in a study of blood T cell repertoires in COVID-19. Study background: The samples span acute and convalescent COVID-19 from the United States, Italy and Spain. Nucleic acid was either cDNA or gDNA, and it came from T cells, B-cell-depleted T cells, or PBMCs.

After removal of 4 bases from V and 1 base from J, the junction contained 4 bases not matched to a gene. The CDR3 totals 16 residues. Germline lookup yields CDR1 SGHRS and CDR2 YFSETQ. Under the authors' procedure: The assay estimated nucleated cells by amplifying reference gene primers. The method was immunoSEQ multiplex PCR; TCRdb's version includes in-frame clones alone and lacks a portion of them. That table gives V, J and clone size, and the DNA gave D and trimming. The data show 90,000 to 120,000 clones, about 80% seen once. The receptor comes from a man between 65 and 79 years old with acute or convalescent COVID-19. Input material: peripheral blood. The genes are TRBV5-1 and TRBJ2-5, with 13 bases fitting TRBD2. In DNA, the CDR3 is TGCGCCAGCAGCATAGGACTAGCGGGGGTCCAAGAGACCCAGTACTTC. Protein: CASSIGLAGVQETQYF.